This T cell receptor (beta chain) was retrieved from a study of cytomegalovirus exposure and HLA in healthy donors. The CDR3 covers 15 residues. The J segment lost 4 bases and the V segment lost 5 bases, leaving 8 bases of the junction unmatched. CDR1 is SGHNT, CDR2 YENEEA, per germline. The table came from immunoSEQ multiplex PCR; TCRdb's copy has only in-frame clones and leaves some out. This table has roughly 49,000 clones, around 94% appearing once. Study observations and caveats: The study recorded 150 to 200 TCR beta chains that were cytomegalovirus-associated.

About this clone: Its antigen is unidentified.

The rearrangement joins TRBV11-3 to TRBJ2-1; 7 bases fit TRBD2. Sequenced: PBMCs. The receptor comes from a woman between 18 and 29 years old in good health and CMV-seropositive. CDR3 in amino acids: CASSPPGGGYNEQFF. In DNA form, the CDR3 reads TGTGCCAGCAGCCCCCCGGGGGGAGGATACAATGAGCAGTTCTTC.